A single sample is the source of the 5 T cell receptor beta chains below, sequenced in a study of CD8+CD57+ T cells in acquired aplastic anemia. Profiling that covered TCR beta VDJ and CDR3 relied on genomic DNA as its template. TCRdb recomputed calls from the reads with MiXCR, one row per CDR3 protein. This sample has around 230,000 distinct CDR3 sequences, with 61% found just once. Sequencing was performed on sorted CD4+, CD8+, or CD8+CD57+ T cells (not recorded which) from PBMCs. The receptor set was obtained from a human donor in good health.

This clonotype occurred many times. The chain carries TRBV15 and TRBJ2-7, with 8 bases identical to TRBD2. This CDR3 has 12 residues. CDR1 is LNHNV, CDR2 YYDKDF, per germline (reference sequence). The J segment lost 4 bases and the V segment lost 9 bases, leaving 5 bases of the junction unmatched. The chain's CDR3 is CATSPGGYEQYF. The CDR3 DNA follows: TGTGCCACTTCCCCGGGGGGGTACGAGCAGTACTTC. The complete variable domain, with remaining parts taken from reference TRBV15 and TRBJ2-7, reads DAMVIQNPRYQVTQFGKPVTLSCSQTLNHNVMYWYQQKSSQAPKLLFHYYDKDFNNEADTPDNFQSRRPNTSFCFLDIRSPGLGDTAMYLCATSPGGYEQYFGPGTRLTVT.

CDR3 in amino acids: CSVEERGYEQYF. Here the CDR3 DNA reads TGCAGCGTTGAAGAACGCGGTTACGAGCAGTACTTC. V usage is TRBV29-1 and J usage is TRBJ2-7; no reliable D call. This CDR3 has 12 residues. V gave up 0 bases and J gave up 4 bases, with 7 bases separating them. Germline CDR1 and CDR2: SQVTM and ANQGSEA.

This clonotype has ten or more counts. The rearrangement uses TRBV19 and TRBJ2-1, with D perhaps assigned TRBD1 or TRBD2 (5 bases each). V lost 1 base and J lost 4, with 14 bases in between. Looked up from germline, CDR1 is LNHDA and CDR2 is SQIVND (reference sequence). This CDR3 comprises 16 residues. The CDR3 sequence is CASSIVGGVVYNEQFF. Written as DNA, the CDR3 is TGTGCCAGTAGTATAGTTGGGGGAGTGGTTTACAATGAGCAGTTCTTC.

Only a few counts were recorded for this clonotype. The rearrangement links TRBV10-3 to TRBJ1-1; TRBD1 is a possible D gene (5 bases). The CDR3 runs 14 residues. Germline CDR1 reads ENHRY; CDR2 reads SYGVKD. V lost 6 bases and J lost 7, with 18 bases in between. CDR3 nucleotide sequence: TGTGCCATCAGGCCCTCAGGGCCGGAGGGTGAAGCTTTCTTT. As protein: CAIRPSGPEGEAFF.

This rearrangement joins TRBV7-9 to TRBJ2-7; D is possibly TRBD2 (6 bases). V lost 5 bases to trimming and J lost 1 base, with 18 bases between them. Germline V CDR1 and CDR2: SEHNR, FQNEAQ (reference sequence). This CDR3 spans 16 amino acids. CDR3 amino acids: CASSEGLNSGSYEQYF. The CDR3 DNA reads TGTGCCAGCAGCGAAGGGTTGAACAGCGGGTCCTACGAGCAGTACTTC.